The rows below give T cell receptor beta chains drawn from one sample of a study of Graves' ophthalmopathy and Graves' hyperthyroidism. TCRdb redid the calling of the multiplex PCR reads with MiXCR, one entry per CDR3 protein. The sample lists 300,000 to 500,000 distinct CDR3 sequences, 15% occurring once. The source material was peripheral blood. Receptor source: a woman aged 18-29 years with stable Graves' hyperthyroidism. Both conserved end residues are part of each CDR3. Expanded clones are given a class, and other clones once, few, many or no size at all.

CDR3aa: CASSRGIETQYF
len: 12
v_gene: TRBV6-1
abundance: once
j_gene: TRBJ2-5

CDR3aa: CASSFWSSGALGYEQYF
len: 17
v_gene: TRBV7-8
abundance: few
j_gene: TRBJ2-7

CDR3aa: CASSYPGKETQYF
len: 13
v_gene: TRBV6-5
abundance: many
j_gene: TRBJ2-5

CDR3aa: CASISPRGTGYGYTF
len: 15
v_gene: TRBV19
abundance: many
j_gene: TRBJ1-2

CDR3aa: CASSQGRGGYTF
len: 12
v_gene: TRBV14
abundance: many
j_gene: TRBJ1-2

CDR3aa: CASSPRGHQNQPQHF
len: 15
v_gene: TRBV18
abundance: -
j_gene: TRBJ1-5

CDR3aa: CASRRALLAGGPETQYF
len: 17
v_gene: TRBV2
abundance: many
j_gene: TRBJ2-5

CDR3aa: CASSTPGQGVREQYF
len: 15
v_gene: TRBV12-3/TRBV12-4
abundance: many
j_gene: TRBJ2-7

CDR3aa: CASTRGGQGGEAFF
len: 14
v_gene: TRBV6-5
abundance: many
j_gene: TRBJ1-1

CDR3aa: CASSEEPRDEQYF
len: 13
v_gene: TRBV6-1
abundance: many
j_gene: TRBJ2-7

CDR3aa: CASSSVRGVDSPLHF
len: 15
v_gene: TRBV7-2
abundance: few
j_gene: TRBJ1-6